Below, 26 T cell receptor beta chains from the same sample are listed, as sequenced in a study of control samples from healthy donors and cancer patients. Method: immunoSEQ multiplex PCR; TCRdb's copy keeps in-frame clones and lacks some. The sample contains 70,000 or so clones, 84% of which appear only once. What was sequenced was blood. The receptors were sampled from a man aged 45-65 years in good health.

CDR3 region: CASSQGGPRRQGDTQYF. DNA for the CDR3: TGTGCCAGCAGCCAAGGTGGCCCCCGGAGGCAAGGAGATACGCAGTATTTT. The chain couples TRBV3-1 (or the pseudogene TRBV3-2) to TRBJ2-3; possibly TRBD2 for D (5 bases). With 1 base removed from V and 5 bases from J, the gap between germline ends came to 19 bases. The germline gives CDR1 LGHDT, CDR2 YNNKEL (reference sequence). The CDR3 sequence is 17 residues long.

The CDR3 nucleotides read TGTGCCAGCAGCCTTCAAGGTGTCACCATATATTTT. Its translation: CASSLQGVTIYF. This chain joins TRBV11-3 and TRBJ1-3; D is ambiguous. Germline V gene lookup returns CDR1 SGHNT and CDR2 YENEEA. The CDR3 is made up of 12 amino acids. Trimming left V 5 bases short and J 9 bases short, with 11 bases between.

The J gene is TRBJ2-6, the V gene TRBV19, with 8 bases identical to TRBD1. In germline, CDR1 is LNHDA, CDR2 SQIVND (reference sequence). Trimming removed 3 bases from V and 1 base from J; junction bases left unmatched: 8. This CDR3 contains 18 residues. The CDR3 DNA sequence: TGTGCCAGTAGTATTTTTGGACAGGGACTGTCTGGGGCCAACGTCCTGACTTTC. Its protein is CASSIFGQGLSGANVLTF. Full variable domain (outside the CDR3, taken from reference TRBV19 and TRBJ2-6): DGGITQSPKYLFRKEGQNVTLSCEQNLNHDAMYWYRQDPGQGLRLIYYSQIVNDFQKGDIAEGYSVSREKKESFPLTVTSAQKNPTAFYLCASSIFGQGLSGANVLTFGAGSRLTVL.

The chain is built from TRBV2 and TRBJ1-5; a possible D gene is TRBD1 (6 bases). The CDR3 has 14 residues. V dropped 2 bases and J dropped 7 bases, with 12 bases sitting between them. Germline CDR1 and CDR2: SNHLY and FYNNEI. The CDR3, as DNA: TGTGCCAGCAGTGAACGGGGGGCTGAGCAGCCCCAGCATTTT. Translated: CASSERGAEQPQHF.

V gene TRBV7-6 combines with J gene TRBJ2-7, with 12 bases matching TRBD2. Germline values: CDR1 SGHVS, CDR2 FNYEAQ. The CDR3 has 16 amino acids. The trim removed 3 bases at V and 0 bases at J, leaving 3 bases unmatched. DNA of the CDR3: TGTGCCAGCAGCTTGCGGGGACTAGCGGGCTCCTACGAGCAGTACTTC. This encodes CASSLRGLAGSYEQYF.

The chain recombines TRBV19 with TRBJ2-1; 7 nucleotides match TRBD2. This CDR3 has 16 amino acids. The germline V gene has CDR1 LNHDA and CDR2 SQIVND (reference sequence). The trim removed 9 bases at V and 2 bases at J, leaving 13 bases unmatched. Here the CDR3 reads CASQLGGSEPYNEQFF. The CDR3 nucleotides are TGTGCCAGCCAGTTGGGGGGGAGCGAACCCTACAATGAGCAGTTCTTC.

The chain uses TRBV28 and TRBJ2-7; possibly TRBD1 for D (6 bases). The CDR3 length is 15 residues. The germline V gene has CDR1 MDHEN and CDR2 SYDVKM. Trimming took 8 bases from V and 0 from J, leaving 17 bases between them. The CDR3 bases are TGTGCCAGCGGACCCAACAGGGCAGCCTCCTACGAGCAGTACTTC. Amino acid sequence: CASGPNRAASYEQYF.

Points on this clone: This CDR3 fails to terminate in the conserved phenylalanine or tryptophan, so it likely reflects a read error. No DNA is shown, since the ends of the CDR3 on it are uncertain; the CDR3 is the one TCRdb lists. The rearrangement links TRBV4-3 to TRBJ2-7; the D call of TRBD2 is as the table states it, not checked on the DNA. The CDR3 is 13 residues long, ends included. The V gene's germline CDR1 is LGHNA and CDR2 YSLEER. CDR3 residues: CASSPTEGGSLSS.

The chain is built from TRBV20-1 and TRBJ2-4, with a possible D match to TRBD2 (5 bases). Trimming removed 3 bases from V and 0 bases from J, with 9 bases in between. CDR3 length: 14 amino acids. CDR1 DFQATT and CDR2 SNEGSKA come from the germline V gene (reference sequence). CDR3: CSASDGIAKNIQYF. As DNA, the CDR3 is TGCAGTGCTAGTGACGGGATAGCCAAAAACATTCAGTACTTC.

This clone was detected a few times. The chain is built from TRBV4-1 and TRBJ2-1; possibly TRBD2 for D (5 bases). CDR1 and CDR2 (germline): MGHRA, YSYEKL. The CDR3 consists of 14 residues. Trimming stripped 2 bases from V and 8 bases from J, with 13 bases between. Here the CDR3 DNA reads TGCGCCAGCAGCCAAAGAGAGGGTGATCATGAGCAGTTCTTC. Protein: CASSQREGDHEQFF.

The V and J genes are TRBV6-5 and TRBJ1-5; perhaps TRBD1 as D (5 bases). Trimming stripped 5 bases from V and 4 bases from J, with 12 bases between. The CDR3 loop spans 14 amino acids. In germline, CDR1 is MNHEY, CDR2 SVGAGI. The CDR3 reads CASSPRQTNQPQHF. The CDR3 region has the DNA TGTGCCAGCAGTCCCCGACAGACAAATCAGCCCCAGCATTTT.

The rearrangement uses TRBV28 and TRBJ1-1; D unclear. Germline CDR1 MDHEN, CDR2 SYDVKM. Between the trimmed V and J ends, which lost 11 bases and 1 base, there was a span of 11 bases. The CDR3 contains 12 residues. CDR3 loop: CAAGLGNTEAFF. The CDR3 DNA sequence: TGTGCCGCCGGGTTGGGGAACACTGAAGCTTTCTTT. Full variable domain (outside the CDR3, taken from reference TRBV28 and TRBJ1-1): DVKVTQSSRYLVKRTGEKVFLECVQDMDHENMFWYRQDPGLGLRLIYFSYDVKMKEKGDIPEGYSVSREKKERFSLILESASTNQTSMYLCAAGLGNTEAFFGQGTRLTVV.

This rearrangement joins TRBV6-5 to TRBJ1-1; D is unresolved. Germline V lookup: CDR1 MNHEY, CDR2 SVGAGI. V was trimmed by 8 bases and J by 11 bases, leaving 15 bases between them. This CDR3 contains 11 residues. CDR3 sequence (DNA): TGTGCCAGCCCTGGACCTATCGGGGCTTTCTTT. Its translation: CASPGPIGAFF.

The V and J genes are TRBV5-5 and TRBJ2-3; perhaps TRBD2 as D (6 bases). Per germline, CDR1 SGHKS and CDR2 YYEKEE (reference sequence). V lost 4 bases and J 4 bases, leaving 16 bases between the germline ends. The CDR3 is 15 residues long. The CDR3 nucleotides are TGTGCCAGCAGCCCGGTGGCTAGCGCGCCAGATACGCAGTATTTT. This translates into CASSPVASAPDTQYF. The full variable domain, its missing parts supplied by reference TRBV5-5 and TRBJ2-3, is DAGVTQSPTHLIKTRGQQVTLRCSPISGHKSVSWYQQVLGQGPQFIFQYYEKEERGRGNFPDRFSARQFPNYSSELNVNALLLGDSALYLCASSPVASAPDTQYFGPGTRLTVL.

This chain links TRBV10-3 with TRBJ1-2; D is undetermined. Germline CDR1 is ENHRY and CDR2 is SYGVKD. Deletions cut 4 bases from V and 7 bases from J, with 13 bases between. The CDR3 is made up of 13 amino acids. CDR3: CAISGQESLGYTF. CDR3 coding DNA: TGTGCCATCAGTGGCCAGGAATCCCTTGGCTACACCTTC.

The chain is built from TRBV18 and TRBJ1-4; possibly TRBD1 for D (5 bases). V was cut by 2 bases and J by 11 bases, with 9 bases left in between. Germline CDR1 is KGHSH and CDR2 is LQKENI. This CDR3 spans 12 amino acids. This CDR3 reads CASSPSGEKLFF. The CDR3 nucleotides are TGTGCCAGCTCACCATCGGGGGAGAAACTGTTTTTT.

The J gene is TRBJ2-2, the V gene TRBV4-3; a weak D match, TRBD1 (5 bases). The V end lost 1 base, the J end lost 1 base, and 7 bases lay between the germline ends. Germline CDR1 and CDR2: LGHNA and YSLEER. The CDR3 has 15 amino acids. CDR3 sequence: CASSQATGNTGELFF. CDR3 DNA: TGCGCCAGCAGCCAAGCAACAGGGAACACCGGGGAGCTGTTTTTT.

Details on this clone: The sample contains more than one DNA sequence encoding this CDR3. The chain combines TRBV5-1 with TRBJ2-3; 11 bases are shared with TRBD2. This CDR3 contains 15 residues. Germline V CDR1 and CDR2: SGHRS, YFSETQ. V shed 0 bases, J shed 3 bases, and the junction held 0 bases outside the gene matches. The CDR3 loop is CASSLVAGGTDTQYF. DNA for the CDR3: TGCGCCAGCAGCTTGGTAGCGGGAGGGACAGATACGCAGTATTTT. Based on the CDR3 plus reference TRBV5-1 and TRBJ2-3, the full variable domain is KAGVTQTPRYLIKTRGQQVTLSCSPISGHRSVSWYQQTPGQGLQFLFEYFSETQRNKGNFPGRFSGRQFSNSRSEMNVSTLELGDSALYLCASSLVAGGTDTQYFGPGTRLTVL.

J is TRBJ2-7 and V is TRBV15; 8 positions agree with TRBD2. The junction had 5 bases not matched to a gene; V was cut back by 1 base and J by 3 bases. Germline V gives CDR1 LNHNV, CDR2 YYDKDF (reference sequence). This CDR3 comprises 15 residues. The CDR3 bases are TGTGCCACCAGCAGAGGCGAGCGGGGGTTCTACGAGCAGTACTTC. Its protein product is CATSRGERGFYEQYF.

With regard to this clone: Distinct nucleotide sequences in the sample also encode this CDR3. The genes are TRBV9 and TRBJ1-1, with D maybe TRBD1 (5 bases). There are 14 residues in the CDR3. Germline lookup yields CDR1 SGDLS and CDR2 YYNGEE. V was pared by 4 bases and J by 1 base, with 11 bases between. DNA for the CDR3: TGTGCCAGCAGCCCAGTGGGGGGGAACACTGAAGCTTTCTTT. This encodes CASSPVGGNTEAFF.

The chain links TRBV5-1 to TRBJ2-3; 12 bases align to TRBD2. This CDR3 contains 19 residues. V was pared by 4 bases and J by 0 bases, with 12 bases of the junction left unmatched. Looked up from germline, CDR1 is SGHRS and CDR2 is YFSETQ. In DNA form, the CDR3 reads TGCGCCAGCAGCCCTCAGACTAGCGGGGGAAGGGGTAGCACAGATACGCAGTATTTT. Translating gives CASSPQTSGGRGSTDTQYF. Combining the CDR3 with reference TRBV5-1 and TRBJ2-3 gives the whole variable domain KAGVTQTPRYLIKTRGQQVTLSCSPISGHRSVSWYQQTPGQGLQFLFEYFSETQRNKGNFPGRFSGRQFSNSRSEMNVSTLELGDSALYLCASSPQTSGGRGSTDTQYFGPGTRLTVL.

V usage is TRBV11-2 and J usage is TRBJ1-2; 9 bases fit TRBD1. J lost 5 bases, V lost 2 bases, and 9 bases had no gene match. The CDR3 contains 16 residues. Germline V lookup: CDR1 SGHAT, CDR2 FQNNGV. CDR3 in DNA: TGTGCCAGCAGCTTATTATCGGGAGGGACAGGGTATGGCTACACCTTC. Protein: CASSLLSGGTGYGYTF.

The J gene is TRBJ1-4, the V gene TRBV13, with D possibly TRBD1 on 6 matching bases. This CDR3 comprises 15 residues. Germline lookup yields CDR1 PRHDT and CDR2 FYEKMQ (reference sequence). Trimming removed 0 bases at V and 10 bases at J, with 15 bases between. This chain's CDR3 is CASSLGNRDGGKLFF. The DNA for the CDR3 is TGTGCCAGCAGCTTAGGGAACAGGGACGGGGGAAAACTGTTTTTT.

This chain uses TRBV5-1 with TRBJ2-2, with D possibly TRBD1 on 6 matching bases. Germline V gene data show CDR1 as SGHRS and CDR2 as YFSETQ. Trimming took off 9 bases at V and 6 bases at J, with 15 bases between the two ends. The CDR3 loop spans 13 amino acids. CDR3: CATRNGTSGELFF. The CDR3 nucleotides are TGCGCCACTAGGAACGGGACATCCGGGGAGCTGTTTTTT.

CDR3 in DNA: TGCGCCAGCAGCGTGGGACCCTCGGGTGGAAACATTCAGTACTTC. This translates into CASSVGPSGGNIQYF. V is TRBV5-1 and J is TRBJ2-4; D might be TRBD1 or TRBD2, each matching 5 bases. V was clipped by 4 bases and J by 6 bases, with 17 bases between them. CDR1 and CDR2 from the germline V gene are SGHRS and YFSETQ. The CDR3 is made up of 15 amino acids.

The table lists this clone with a count of one. The chain uses TRBV4-3 and TRBJ1-1, with D unresolved. CDR1 is LGHNA and CDR2 is YSLEER in the germline V gene. The CDR3 runs to 14 residues. With 0 bases removed from V and 5 bases from J, the gap between germline ends came to 10 bases. CDR3 bases: TGCGCCAGCAGCCAAGATAAGGGTAGTACTGAAGCTTTCTTT. Amino acids: CASSQDKGSTEAFF.